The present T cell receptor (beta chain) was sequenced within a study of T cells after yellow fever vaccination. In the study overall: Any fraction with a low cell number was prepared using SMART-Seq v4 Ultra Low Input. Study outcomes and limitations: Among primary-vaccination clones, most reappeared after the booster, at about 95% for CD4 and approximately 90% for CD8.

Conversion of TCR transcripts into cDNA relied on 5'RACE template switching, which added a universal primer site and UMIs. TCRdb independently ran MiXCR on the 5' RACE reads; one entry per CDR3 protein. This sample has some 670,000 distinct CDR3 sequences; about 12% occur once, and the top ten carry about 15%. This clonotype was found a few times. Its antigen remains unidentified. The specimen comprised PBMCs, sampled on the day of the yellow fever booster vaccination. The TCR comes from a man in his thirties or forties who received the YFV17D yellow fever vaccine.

The CDR3 spells CASSISGREQFF. In DNA form, the CDR3 reads TGTGCCAGCAGTATAAGCGGGAGGGAGCAGTTCTTC. This chain joins TRBV7-8 and TRBJ2-1; 9 positions match TRBD2. With 6 bases clipped from V and 10 bases from J, the junction kept 4 bases outside the gene matches. Germline V gene sequence: CDR1 SGHVS, CDR2 FQNEAQ. The CDR3 has 12 residues.